A selection of T cell receptor beta chains follows, all from one sample in a study of breast tumors, draining lymph nodes, adjacent tissues. TCRdb processed the multiplex PCR reads anew with MiXCR; each CDR3 protein has one entry. The sample has 160,000 or so distinct CDR3 sequences, around 35% seen once. Source material: axillary lymph node tissue. The origin of the receptors is a female donor with breast cancer. Some clones in this sample may be carry-over from other donors' samples. Both conserved end residues are part of each CDR3. The order of the fields is D gene, V gene, J gene, clone size, CDR3 protein, CDR3 DNA. A D gene is named only where the DNA matches it firmly. Rows may omit the clone size; those that give it use once, few, many or a size class.

TRBD2,TRBV6-2/TRBV6-3,TRBJ2-7,many,CASSYWGTSGDEQYF,TGTGCCAGCAGTTACTGGGGGACTAGCGGGGACGAGCAGTACTTC
-,TRBV19,TRBJ1-6,-,CASTSVWNSPLHF,TGTGCCAGTACGTCGGTCTGGAATTCACCCCTCCACTTT
TRBD2,TRBV6-5,TRBJ2-1,many,CASSLAGGRDEQFF,TGTGCCAGCAGCCTAGCGGGGGGGCGGGATGAGCAGTTCTTC
-,TRBV19,TRBJ2-5,-,CASSIPGSGTQYF,TGTGCCAGTAGTATCCCAGGGTCCGGGACCCAGTACTTC
-,TRBV20-1,TRBJ2-1,many,CSASRGGRFF,TGCAGTGCTTCCAGGGGGGGTAGGTTCTTC
TRBD1,TRBV20-1,TRBJ2-7,many,CSARAGQGKIGEQYF,TGCAGTGCTAGGGCGGGACAGGGGAAGATTGGGGAGCAGTACTTC
-,TRBV29-1,TRBJ1-2,many,CSVEEGETNYGYTF,TGCAGCGTTGAGGAAGGAGAGACTAACTATGGCTACACCTTC
-,TRBV20-1,TRBJ2-3,many,CSARDPDTQYF,TGCAGTGCTAGAGACCCAGATACGCAGTATTTT
TRBD1,TRBV10-3,TRBJ1-5,many,CAISRDRDQPQHF,TGTGCCATCAGCCGGGACAGGGACCAGCCCCAGCATTTT
-,TRBV24-1,TRBJ2-3,once,CATSDLLVGGGAFQNSTDTQYF,-
-,TRBV10-1,TRBJ2-3,once,CASGESTLGPRTDTQYF,TGCGCCAGCGGTGAGTCGACTCTGGGACCACGCACAGATACGCAGTATTTT
-,TRBV19,TRBJ1-1,-,CASSDHTEAFF,TGTGCCAGTAGTGACCACACTGAAGCTTTCTTT
-,TRBV27,TRBJ1-6,many,CASSPGVNSPLHF,TGTGCCAGCAGTCCAGGGGTAAATTCACCCCTCCACTTT
TRBD1,TRBV6-7,TRBJ1-2,many,CASSFRTGRPGGYTF,TGTGCCAGCAGCTTCCGGACAGGGCGCCCTGGTGGCTACACCTTC
-,TRBV19,TRBJ2-2,-,CASSPGEGGELLF,TGTGCCAGTAGCCCAGGGGAAGGAGGGGAGCTGCTTTTT
-,TRBV11-2,TRBJ1-4,many,CARWADEKLFF,TGTGCCAGATGGGCAGATGAAAAACTGTTTTTT
-,TRBV7-3,TRBJ2-5,-,CASSLLRNTEAKETQYF,TGTGCCAGCAGCTTATTGCGTAACACTGAAGCTAAGGAGACCCAGTACTTC
TRBD2,TRBV7-2,TRBJ2-3,many,CASSLGGRAGGPDTQYF,TGTGCCAGCAGCTTGGGAGGACGAGCGGGGGGGCCAGATACGCAGTATTTT
TRBD1,TRBV5-6,TRBJ2-1,many,CASSLFSTGGHNEQFF,TGTGCCAGCAGCTTATTCAGTACAGGGGGCCACAATGAGCAGTTCTTC
TRBD1,TRBV7-2,TRBJ1-3,-,CASSLVGDRGNTIHF,TGTGCCAGCAGCTTAGTGGGGGACAGAGGAAACACCATACATTTT
TRBD2,TRBV3-1,TRBJ2-1,many,CASSQDWGLAGLDNEQFF,TGTGCCAGCAGCCAAGATTGGGGACTAGCGGGACTAGACAATGAGCAGTTCTTC
TRBD1,TRBV2,TRBJ1-6,many,CASSTTGGWNSPLHF,TGTGCCAGCAGTACGACAGGGGGCTGGAATTCACCCCTCCACTTT
TRBD2,TRBV12-3/TRBV12-4,TRBJ2-5,many,CASSSGTSETQYF,TGTGCCAGCAGTTCCGGGACTAGCGAGACCCAGTACTTC
-,TRBV11-2,TRBJ2-1,many,CASSLLRTANEQFF,TGTGCCAGCAGCTTACTCCGGACAGCCAATGAGCAGTTCTTC
TRBD1,TRBV5-5,TRBJ1-2,many,CASSGAGTGDYGYTF,TGTGCCAGCAGCGGAGCCGGGACAGGCGATTATGGCTACACCTTC
-,TRBV15,TRBJ2-1,once,CATSRVEGGIRTVLEQFF,TGTGCCACCAGCAGAGTAGAAGGCGGGATAAGGACGGTCCTTGAGCAGTTCTTC
TRBD1,TRBV18,TRBJ1-5,many,CASSPTGLGQPQHF,TGTGCCAGCTCACCGACAGGGTTGGGGCAGCCCCAGCATTTT
TRBD2,TRBV20-1,TRBJ2-1,-,CSAPRTSGGPHNEQFF,TGCAGTGCTCCCCGGACTAGCGGGGGGCCCCACAATGAGCAGTTCTTC
-,TRBV4-3,TRBJ2-7,many,CASSQDVYYEQYF,TGCGCCAGCAGCCAAGATGTTTACTACGAGCAGTACTTC
TRBD2,TRBV6-5,TRBJ2-1,few,CASSYSASGSSYNEQFF,TGTGCCAGCAGTTACTCGGCTAGCGGGAGTTCCTACAATGAGCAGTTCTTC
-,TRBV3-1,TRBJ1-2,many,CASSQVLRGSGGYTF,TGTGCCAGCAGCCAAGTCTTGAGAGGGAGTGGGGGCTACACCTTC
-,TRBV6-1,TRBJ1-4,many,CASTRFGEKLFF,TGTGCCAGCACTAGGTTTGGGGAAAAACTGTTTTTT